One sample yielded the 22 T cell receptor beta chains listed below, sequenced in a study of blood T cell repertoires in COVID-19 (dated by TCRdb to 2018 to 2020). The library was made by the immunoSEQ multiplex PCR assay. TCRdb provides this immuneACCESS table in a form limited to in-frame rearrangements. Some clones are lacking; in checked studies, under half of them reflect an unresolved V gene, and why the rest are absent is not known. This sample holds roughly 80,000 clones; over 75% were observed only once. The ten largest clonotypes hold roughly 12% of the sample. Sequencing was done on a sample of peripheral blood. The receptors here all came from a man older than 75 with acute or convalescent COVID-19.

V gene TRBV7-2 combines with J gene TRBJ2-5; 11 bases are shared with TRBD1. From germline, CDR1 is SGHTA and CDR2 FQGNSA. J gave up 1 base and V 5 bases, and 3 bases lay outside the gene matches. The CDR3 is made up of 15 amino acids. The CDR3 coding sequence is TGTGCCAGCAGCAAAGGACAGGGGGCCCAAGAGACCCAGTACTTC. This sequence encodes CASSKGQGAQETQYF.

The rearrangement joins TRBV19 to TRBJ1-2; D is unresolved. The CDR3 has 15 residues. The germline V gene has CDR1 LNHDA and CDR2 SQIVND (reference sequence). The ends were cut back, 4 bases at V and 0 bases at J, with 12 bases in the middle. The DNA of the CDR3 is TGTGCCAGTAGTAGCCTCGGGAACTCTAACTATGGCTACACCTTC. This codes for CASSSLGNSNYGYTF.

Concerning this clone: Other DNA sequences in this sample translate to the same CDR3. The rearrangement joins TRBV30 to TRBJ2-1; D is perhaps TRBD1 (6 bases). CDR3 size: 14 residues. V lost 3 bases, J lost 1 base, and 10 bases lay in between. From germline, CDR1 is GTSNPN and CDR2 SVGIG (reference sequence). The CDR3 DNA sequence: TGTGCCTGGAGCGTGGGGGCTTCCTACAATGAGCAGTTCTTC. It translates to CAWSVGASYNEQFF.

The rearrangement uses TRBV30 and TRBJ2-5; 9 bases are shared with TRBD2. The ends lost 2 bases at V and 5 bases at J; junction bases unmatched: 9. There are 15 residues in the CDR3. Germline lookup yields CDR1 GTSNPN and CDR2 SVGIG (reference sequence). CDR3 DNA: TGTGCCTGGAGTCCCATGGCGGGGGGGTACGAGACCCAGTACTTC. This codes for CAWSPMAGGYETQYF.

The chain is built from TRBV5-1 and TRBJ2-7; 7 positions match TRBD1. V shed 4 bases, J shed 3 bases, and the junction held 10 bases outside the gene matches. From germline, CDR1 is SGHRS and CDR2 YFSETQ. CDR3 length: 15 residues. CDR3 in amino acids: CASSVAGTANYEQYF. CDR3 nucleotides: TGCGCCAGCAGCGTGGCCGGGACAGCAAACTACGAGCAGTACTTC.

The rearrangement uses TRBV2 and TRBJ1-6; D is ambiguous. Between the trimmed V and J ends, which lost 4 bases and 9 bases, there was a span of 10 bases. CDR1 is SNHLY and CDR2 is FYNNEI in the germline V gene. The CDR3 covers 13 residues. CDR3 DNA sequence: TGTGCCAGCAGTGGAGGGAGAGGTTCACCCCTCCACTTT. This encodes CASSGGRGSPLHF.

CDR3 DNA: TGCGCCAGCAGCCACCGACAGGGGGCGGCCGGAAACACCATATATTTT. Amino acids: CASSHRQGAAGNTIYF. V and J are TRBV4-1 and TRBJ1-3; the match to TRBD1 covers 10 bases. CDR1 and CDR2 (germline): MGHRA, YSYEKL. The V and J ends lost 3 bases and 4 bases, in that order; junction bases with no gene match: 6. The CDR3 consists of 16 residues.

CDR3 in amino acids: CASSWGRAVPGYTF. The CDR3, as DNA: TGTGCCAGCAGCTGGGGGCGAGCAGTTCCTGGCTACACCTTC. The chain has TRBV5-8 and TRBJ1-2; weak D call: TRBD1 (6 bases). V gave up 3 bases and J gave up 7 bases, with 16 bases separating them. The CDR3 consists of 14 residues. Germline V gene lookup returns CDR1 SGHTS and CDR2 YDEGEE.

V gene TRBV28 combines with J gene TRBJ2-7; the match to TRBD1 covers 7 bases. The CDR3 spans 13 residues. Germline trimming cut 10 bases from V and 0 bases from J; bases unmatched to any gene: 6. Germline V CDR1 and CDR2: MDHEN, SYDVKM. CDR3 loop: CATKGQNSYEQYF. CDR3 in DNA: TGTGCCACCAAGGGACAGAACTCCTACGAGCAGTACTTC. Full variable domain (missing parts from reference TRBV28 and TRBJ2-7): DVKVTQSSRYLVKRTGEKVFLECVQDMDHENMFWYRQDPGLGLRLIYFSYDVKMKEKGDIPEGYSVSREKKERFSLILESASTNQTSMYLCATKGQNSYEQYFGPGTRLTVT.

This sequence joins TRBV7-9 and TRBJ2-1, with TRBD1 matching over 10 bases. CDR1 is SEHNR, CDR2 FQNEAQ, per germline (reference sequence). V was clipped by 4 bases and J by 10 bases; unmatched bases: 16. The CDR3 extends over 17 amino acids. CDR3 residues: CASSYTSGTGALGEQFF. The CDR3 nucleotides read TGTGCCAGCAGCTATACTTCCGGGACAGGGGCATTGGGGGAGCAGTTCTTC.

The chain employs TRBV5-1 and TRBJ1-1; 9 bases fit TRBD1. J lost 4 bases, V lost 5 bases, and 9 bases had no gene match. The CDR3 runs to 15 residues. Germline loops: CDR1 SGHRS, CDR2 YFSETQ. DNA of the CDR3: TGCGCCAGCAGGAAAGAGGACAGGGGTTCCACTGAAGCTTTCTTT. Amino acids: CASRKEDRGSTEAFF.

The chain uses TRBV9 and TRBJ1-1, with D unclear. The CDR3 length is 13 residues. Trimming cost V 4 bases and J 8 bases, with 15 bases left between them. Germline V gene data show CDR1 as SGDLS and CDR2 as YYNGEE. The CDR3 DNA follows: TGTGCCAGCAGCCCCAGGCCTGACAAAGAAGCTTTCTTT. Its protein is CASSPRPDKEAFF.

The chain links TRBV5-1 to TRBJ2-3; a weak D match, TRBD1 (6 bases). The CDR3 sequence is 15 residues long. Germline values: CDR1 SGHRS, CDR2 YFSETQ. Trimming took 1 base from V and 1 from J, leaving 10 bases between them. The CDR3 region has the DNA TGCGCCAGCAGCTTGATACCAGGGGGCACAGATACGCAGTATTTT. It encodes CASSLIPGGTDTQYF.

The chain has TRBV12-3 or TRBV12-4 and TRBJ1-1; D ambiguous. Trimming removed 3 bases at V and 1 base at J, with 6 bases between. The CDR3 loop spans 13 amino acids. In DNA, the CDR3 is TGTGCCAGCAGTTTTAACGGGAACACTGAAGCTTTCTTT. Translating it yields CASSFNGNTEAFF.

The genes are TRBV29-1 and TRBJ2-5; TRBD2 matches at 9 bases. The CDR3 length is 15 residues. The germline CDR1 and CDR2 sequences are SQVTM and ANQGSEA. V gave up 7 bases and J gave up 1 base; unmatched junction bases: 10. The chain's CDR3 is CSAGGLAGTQETQYF. DNA of the CDR3: TGCAGCGCCGGAGGGCTAGCGGGGACCCAAGAGACCCAGTACTTC.

This clone has a single count. This chain connects TRBV3-1 (or the pseudogene TRBV3-2) to TRBJ2-2; 8 bases line up with TRBD1. Germline-derived CDR1 and CDR2 are LGHDT and YNNKEL (reference sequence). V lost 4 bases and J lost 8; bases outside the gene matches: 0. The CDR3 runs to 12 residues. The CDR3 loop reads CASSRTGGELFF. In DNA form, the CDR3 reads TGTGCCAGCAGCCGGACAGGGGGGGAGCTGTTTTTT.

The chain couples TRBV18 to TRBJ1-4; D might be TRBD1 (5 bases). CDR1 is KGHSH and CDR2 is LQKENI in the germline V gene. V was cut by 2 bases and J by 6 bases, with 16 bases left in between. The CDR3 totals 16 residues. CDR3 bases: TGTGCCAGCTCACCATCGTTACCAGGGCTCGATGAAAAACTGTTTTTT. Amino acids: CASSPSLPGLDEKLFF.

This clone showed up just once. This rearrangement joins TRBV3-1 (or the pseudogene TRBV3-2) to TRBJ1-5; 8 nucleotides agree with TRBD1. The CDR3 is 15 residues long. Germline loops: CDR1 LGHDT, CDR2 YNNKEL (reference sequence). The trim removed 2 bases at V and 6 bases at J, leaving 6 bases unmatched. CDR3 protein: CASSQLQGVAQPQHF. DNA of the CDR3: TGTGCCAGCAGCCAATTACAGGGGGTAGCTCAGCCCCAGCATTTT.

The rearrangement links TRBV7-8 to TRBJ1-1, with D possibly being TRBD1 (5 bases). CDR1 is SGHVS and CDR2 is FQNEAQ in the germline V gene. The CDR3 spans 16 residues. V lost 5 bases and J 0 bases, leaving 16 bases between the germline ends. The CDR3 DNA reads as TGTGCCAGCAGCCCCCGGAACTCCAGGGTGAACACTGAAGCTTTCTTT. Protein product: CASSPRNSRVNTEAFF.

This clone was picked up many times. The rearrangement uses TRBV18 and TRBJ2-7; TRBD1 matches at 9 bases. V shed 6 bases, J shed 7 bases, and the junction held 7 bases outside the gene matches. Germline V lookup: CDR1 KGHSH, CDR2 LQKENI. This CDR3 contains 13 residues. The CDR3 loop is CASSRTGGNEQYF. DNA of the CDR3: TGTGCCAGCTCCCGCACAGGGGGCAATGAGCAGTACTTC.

The gene calls are TRBV2 and TRBJ1-5, with D hard to call. The germline gives CDR1 SNHLY, CDR2 FYNNEI. Trimming took 7 bases from V and 4 from J, leaving 11 bases between them. This CDR3 comprises 13 residues. Here the CDR3 reads CASNIRRNQPQHF. As DNA, the CDR3 is TGTGCCAGCAATATTAGGAGAAATCAGCCCCAGCATTTT.

The J gene is TRBJ2-7, the V gene TRBV7-9; D gene uncertain. CDR3 length: 13 residues. V was shortened by 1 base and J by 6 bases, with 10 bases between the two germline ends. Germline-derived CDR1 and CDR2 are SEHNR and FQNEAQ (reference sequence). CDR3 DNA: TGTGCCAGCAGCTTAGGTGAGGTGGGCGAGCAGTACTTC. Translating gives CASSLGEVGEQYF.